This TCR beta chain originates from a study of Ad26.COV2.S vaccination and SARS-CoV-2 variants. Study information: Into the muscle, Ad26.COV2.S was dosed once or twice, 56 days apart. Overall study findings and caveats: It was found that vaccine and placebo recipients had similar non-spike TCR breadth.

Sequencing used immunoSEQ multiplex PCR; TCRdb keeps in-frame clones, though not all of them. The table has 400,000 to 450,000 clones, about 92% seen once. Treatment specified: over 15 received Ad26.COV2.S at low or high dose, single or two shots; about 5 received placebo; per-sample allocation not given. At day 63 after the first vaccine or placebo injection, samples were drawn. What was given as vaccine was an Ad26 vector encoding Wuhan-strain SARS-CoV-2 spike. In regard to this clone: Antigen specificity is unknown.

The sample in question was peripheral blood, obtained in a trial of Ad26.COV2.S vaccine versus placebo. The TCR was taken from a person between 18 and 65 years old who received the Ad26.COV2.S COVID-19 vaccine or a placebo.

The CDR3 nucleotides are TGTGCCGGGGACAGGGTGCAAGAAAAACTGTTTTTT. Translating it yields CAGDRVQEKLFF. The rearrangement uses TRBV5-3 and TRBJ1-4; 9 bases agree with TRBD1. TRBV5-3 is identified as an open reading frame with a role that is uncertain. The CDR3 runs to 12 residues. With 10 bases clipped from V and 8 bases from J, the junction kept 6 bases outside the gene matches.